Given below is one T cell receptor (beta chain) in context. This entry comes from a study of PD-1 blockade in classical Hodgkin lymphoma. In the study overall: Patients got intravenous nivolumab 3 mg/kg every 2 weeks.

The trim removed 5 bases at V and 7 bases at J, leaving 7 bases unmatched. This CDR3 is 15 amino acids long. The germline V gene encodes CDR1 SGHNT and CDR2 YYREEE (reference sequence). Profiled with immunoSEQ multiplex PCR; TCRdb holds only in-frame clones, not every one. In the table there are some 96,000 clones, around four fifths of which are singletons. Brentuximab vedotin exposure varied among the patients, all of whom had relapsed after autologous stem cell transplantation. Source: peripheral blood mononuclear cells (PBMCs), taken at baseline. The chain combines TRBV5-4 with TRBJ2-1; 12 bases are a match to TRBD2. This sequence was found in a human donor with classical Hodgkin lymphoma. CDR3 DNA sequence: TGTGCCAGCAGGCTAGCGGGAGGGCCGGAGAATGAGCAGTTCTTC. Translating gives CASRLAGGPENEQFF.